What follows is one TCR beta chain and its context. TCRdb reprocessed the 5' RACE reads via MiXCR and lists one record per CDR3 protein. The repertoire holds 550,000 to 700,000 distinct CDR3 sequences, with 18% as singletons. The entry originates in a study of T-cell memory formation after mild COVID-19. Germline CDR1 reads SGDLS; CDR2 reads YYNGEE. V lost 3 bases to trimming and J lost 0 bases; unmatched junction nucleotides: 6. The CDR3 runs 16 residues. Sequencing was performed on PBMCs or a T cell subset sorted from them (not recorded which). The V gene is TRBV9, the J gene TRBJ2-1, with 7 bases matching TRBD2. The clonotype was recovered from an adult woman who had mild COVID-19 (a few samples of this study predate the infection). Cell type and time point are not known. Here the CDR3 reads CASSAAGVSSYNEQFF. The CDR3 DNA reads as TGTGCCAGCAGCGCTGCGGGGGTGAGCTCCTACAATGAGCAGTTCTTC.